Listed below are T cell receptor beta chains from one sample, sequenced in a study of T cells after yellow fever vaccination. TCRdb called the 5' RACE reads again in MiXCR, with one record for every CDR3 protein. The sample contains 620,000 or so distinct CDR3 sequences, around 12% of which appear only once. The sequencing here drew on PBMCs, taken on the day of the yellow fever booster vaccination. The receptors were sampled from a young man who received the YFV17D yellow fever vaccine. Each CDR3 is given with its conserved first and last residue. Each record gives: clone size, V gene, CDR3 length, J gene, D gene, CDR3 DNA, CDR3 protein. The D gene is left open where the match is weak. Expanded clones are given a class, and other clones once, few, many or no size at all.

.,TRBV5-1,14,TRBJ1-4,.,TGCGCCAGCAGCTTGACGAACCCGGCTGAAAAACTGTTTTTT,CASSLTNPAEKLFF
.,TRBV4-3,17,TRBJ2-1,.,TGCGCCAGCAGCCAAGAAACAGGAGGACCGGTCCACAATGAGCAGTTCTTC,CASSQETGGPVHNEQFF
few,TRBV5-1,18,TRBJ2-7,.,TGCGCCAGCAGCTTGCGGGGTAATATCCGCGGGAAGGGGTACGAGCAGTACTTC,CASSLRGNIRGKGYEQYF
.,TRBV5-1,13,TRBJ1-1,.,TGCGCCAGCAGCAACACTGAGAACACTGAAGCTTTCTTT,CASSNTENTEAFF
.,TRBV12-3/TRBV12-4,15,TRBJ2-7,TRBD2,TGTGCCAGCAGCCTTAGACTAGCGGGAGTGAACGAGCAGTACTTC,CASSLRLAGVNEQYF
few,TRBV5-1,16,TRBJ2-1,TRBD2,TGCGCCAGCAGCCCCTCCGGGACTAGCGGGAGCAGGGAGCAGTTCTTC,CASSPSGTSGSREQFF
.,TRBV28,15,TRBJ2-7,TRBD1,TGTGCCAGCAGGCCCGGACAGGGCAGGATCTACGAGCAGTACTTC,CASRPGQGRIYEQYF
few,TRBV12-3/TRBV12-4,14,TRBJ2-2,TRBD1,TGTGCCAGCAATGCAGGGGGCGCTTCCGGGGAGCTGTTTTTT,CASNAGGASGELFF
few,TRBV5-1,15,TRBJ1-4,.,TGCGCCAGCAGCTTGGGCGGGACAACTAATGAAAAACTGTTTTTT,CASSLGGTTNEKLFF
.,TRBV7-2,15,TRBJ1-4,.,TGTGCCAGCAGCTTAGGGGGGCAGGGTAATGAAAAACTGTTTTTT,CASSLGGQGNEKLFF
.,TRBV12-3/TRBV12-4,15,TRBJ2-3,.,TGTGCCAGCAGCCCGTCGGTGGGAGGCACAGATACGCAGTATTTT,CASSPSVGGTDTQYF
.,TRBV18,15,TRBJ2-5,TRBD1,TGTGCCAGCTCACCATCGGGACAGGGGAAAGAGACCCAGTACTTC,CASSPSGQGKETQYF
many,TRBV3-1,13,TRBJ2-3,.,TGTGCCAGCAGCCAAGTGTGGGCAGATACGCAGTATTTT,CASSQVWADTQYF
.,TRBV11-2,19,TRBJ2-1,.,TGTGCCAGCAGCTTTAATGGGTTGAGCATTTGGGGCAATTACAATGAGCAGTTCTTC,CASSFNGLSIWGNYNEQFF
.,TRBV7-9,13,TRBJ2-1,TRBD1,TGTGCCAGCAGCCAGTTAGACAGGGGGCTCAAGTTCTTC,CASSQLDRGLKFF
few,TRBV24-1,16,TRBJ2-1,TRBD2,TGTGCCACCAGTGACTTTACTAGCGGGAGGCGCAATGAGCAGTTCTTC,CATSDFTSGRRNEQFF
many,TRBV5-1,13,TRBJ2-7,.,TGCGCCAGCAGCTTGGCAGGGGTGGACGAGCAGTACTTC,CASSLAGVDEQYF
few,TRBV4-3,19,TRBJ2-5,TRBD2,TGCGCCAGCAGCCAACTTCCCCCCACCAGCGGGAGCTTCTGGGAGACCCAGTACTTC,CASSQLPPTSGSFWETQYF
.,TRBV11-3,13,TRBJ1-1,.,TGTGCCAGCAGCTTAGGGGGGGAATATGAAGCTTTCTTT,CASSLGGEYEAFF
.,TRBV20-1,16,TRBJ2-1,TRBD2,TGCAGTGCTAGAGATCGGGAGCGGGAGGGCCTCAATGAGCAGTTCTTC,CSARDREREGLNEQFF
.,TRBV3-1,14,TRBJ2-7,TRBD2,TGTGCCAGCAGCCAAAGACTAGCGGGAGTCGAGCAGTACTTC,CASSQRLAGVEQYF
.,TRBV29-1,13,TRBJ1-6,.,TGCAGCGTATCGGGGGGGTCGAATTCACCCCTCCACTTT,CSVSGGSNSPLHF
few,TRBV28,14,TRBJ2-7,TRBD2,TGTGCCGGGGGGACTAGCGGGAGCTCCTACGAGCAGTACTTC,CAGGTSGSSYEQYF
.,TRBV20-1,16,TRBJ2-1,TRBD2,TGCAGTGTTAGGGCCCAGGGACTAGCGGGTCTCAATGAGCAGTTCTTC,CSVRAQGLAGLNEQFF
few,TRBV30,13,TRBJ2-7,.,TGTGCCTGGCAAAGGGACACCTACTACGAGCAGTACTTC,CAWQRDTYYEQYF
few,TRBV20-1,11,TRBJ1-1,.,TGCAGTGCTGATTTTCGGGGTGAAGCTTTCTTT,CSADFRGEAFF
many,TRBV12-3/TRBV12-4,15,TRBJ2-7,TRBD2,TGTGCCAGCAGTTTTGCTAGCGGGAGGGCCGTAGAGCAGTACTTC,CASSFASGRAVEQYF
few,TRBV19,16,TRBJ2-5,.,TGTGCCAGTAGTACGGGACCGCAGGGATCGGGTCAGACCCAGTACTTC,CASSTGPQGSGQTQYF
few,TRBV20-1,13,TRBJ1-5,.,TGCAGTGCTAGAGGGGACCTTCATCAGCCCCAGCATTTT,CSARGDLHQPQHF
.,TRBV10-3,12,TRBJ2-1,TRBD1,TGTGCCGTCCGACAGGGGGTCAATGAGCAGTTCTTC,CAVRQGVNEQFF
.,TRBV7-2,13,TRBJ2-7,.,TGTGCCAGCAGCTTAGGGCGAGCGGAGGTGGGATTTTTC,CASSLGRAEVGFF
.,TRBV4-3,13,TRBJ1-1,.,TGCGCCAGCAGCCAATCCCCGAACACTGAAGCTTTCTTT,CASSQSPNTEAFF
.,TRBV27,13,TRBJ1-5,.,TGTGCCAGCAGCCCGTGGGGGGATCAGCCCCAGCATTTT,CASSPWGDQPQHF
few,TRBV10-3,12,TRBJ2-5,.,TGTGCCATCAGCCAGGGGGGAGAGACCCAGTACTTC,CAISQGGETQYF
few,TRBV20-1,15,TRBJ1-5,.,TGCAGTGCTAGAGATCTGGCCTATCGGGAGCAGCCCCAGCATTTT,CSARDLAYREQPQHF
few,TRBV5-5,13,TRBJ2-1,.,TGTGCCAGCAGCTTTTGGGGGGCCAATGAGCAGTTCTTC,CASSFWGANEQFF
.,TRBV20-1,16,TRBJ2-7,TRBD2,TGCAGTGCTACCCCTCCCAGCGGGATAGTATCCTACGAGCAGTACTTC,CSATPPSGIVSYEQYF
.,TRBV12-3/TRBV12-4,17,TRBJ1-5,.,TGTGCCAGCAGTCGGGGGAGGGGGGCCACAAGCAATCAGCCCCAGCATTTT,CASSRGRGATSNQPQHF
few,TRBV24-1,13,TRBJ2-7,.,TGTGCCACCAGTGATCGGGACGGTGGGGAGCAGTACTTC,CATSDRDGGEQYF
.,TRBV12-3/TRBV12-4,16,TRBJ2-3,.,TGTGCCAGCAGCTGGCGGCTCGGAATCCGCACAGATACGCAGTATTTT,CASSWRLGIRTDTQYF
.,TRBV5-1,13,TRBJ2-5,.,TGCGCCAGCAGCTTAATGACGGATCAGACCCAGTACTTC,CASSLMTDQTQYF
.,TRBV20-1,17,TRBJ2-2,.,TGCAGTGCTAGAGAACCGGCGGGACAGACCTTCAGCGGGGAGCTGTTTTTT,CSAREPAGQTFSGELFF
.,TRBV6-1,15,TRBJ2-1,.,TGTGCCAGCAGTGATGCAGGCATGACCTACAATGAGCAGTTCTTC,CASSDAGMTYNEQFF
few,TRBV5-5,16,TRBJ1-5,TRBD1,TGTGCCAGCAGCTTGGCCGGGACAGGGGGCAATCAGCCCCAGCATTTT,CASSLAGTGGNQPQHF
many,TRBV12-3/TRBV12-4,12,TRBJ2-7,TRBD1,TGTGCCAGCAGTCTACAGGGGTTCGAGCAGTACTTC,CASSLQGFEQYF
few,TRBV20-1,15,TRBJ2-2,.,TGCAGTGCTAGAGACCGGGACAAGGCCACCGGGGAGCTGTTTTTT,CSARDRDKATGELFF